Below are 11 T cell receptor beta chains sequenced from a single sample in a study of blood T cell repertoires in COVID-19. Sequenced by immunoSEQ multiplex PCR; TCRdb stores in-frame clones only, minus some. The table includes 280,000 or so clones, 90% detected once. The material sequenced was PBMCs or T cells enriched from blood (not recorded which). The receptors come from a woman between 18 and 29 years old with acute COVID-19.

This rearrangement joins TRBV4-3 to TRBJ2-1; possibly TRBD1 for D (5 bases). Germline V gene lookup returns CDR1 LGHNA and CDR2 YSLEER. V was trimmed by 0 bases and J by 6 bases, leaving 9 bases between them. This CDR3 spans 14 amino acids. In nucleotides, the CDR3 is TGCGCCAGCAGCCAAGACTACAGGACCAATGAGCAGTTCTTC. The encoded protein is CASSQDYRTNEQFF.

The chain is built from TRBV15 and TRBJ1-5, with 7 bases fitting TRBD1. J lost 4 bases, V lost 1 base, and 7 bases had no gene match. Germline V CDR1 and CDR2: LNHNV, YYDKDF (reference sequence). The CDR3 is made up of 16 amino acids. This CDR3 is CATSRAVRQGNQPQHF. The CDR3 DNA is TGTGCCACCAGCAGAGCTGTACGACAGGGTAATCAGCCCCAGCATTTT.

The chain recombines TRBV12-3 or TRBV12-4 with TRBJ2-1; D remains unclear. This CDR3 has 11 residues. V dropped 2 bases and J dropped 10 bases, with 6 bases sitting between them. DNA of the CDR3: TGTGCCAGCAGTTTACACTTAGAGCAGTTCTTC. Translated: CASSLHLEQFF.

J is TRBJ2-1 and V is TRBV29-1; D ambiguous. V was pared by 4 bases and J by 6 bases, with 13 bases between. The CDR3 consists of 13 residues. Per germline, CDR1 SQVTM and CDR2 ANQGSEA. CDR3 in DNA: TGCAGCGTTGGCCCCGCGGCCCCCAATGAGCAGTTCTTC. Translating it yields CSVGPAAPNEQFF.

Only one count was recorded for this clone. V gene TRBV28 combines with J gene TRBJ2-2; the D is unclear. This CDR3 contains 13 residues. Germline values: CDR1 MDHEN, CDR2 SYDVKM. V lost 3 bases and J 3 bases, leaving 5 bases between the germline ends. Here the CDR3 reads CASSFSDTGELFF. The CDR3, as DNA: TGTGCCAGCAGTTTCAGCGACACCGGGGAGCTGTTTTTT. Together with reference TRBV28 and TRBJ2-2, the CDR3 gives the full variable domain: DVKVTQSSRYLVKRTGEKVFLECVQDMDHENMFWYRQDPGLGLRLIYFSYDVKMKEKGDIPEGYSVSREKKERFSLILESASTNQTSMYLCASSFSDTGELFFGEGSRLTVL.

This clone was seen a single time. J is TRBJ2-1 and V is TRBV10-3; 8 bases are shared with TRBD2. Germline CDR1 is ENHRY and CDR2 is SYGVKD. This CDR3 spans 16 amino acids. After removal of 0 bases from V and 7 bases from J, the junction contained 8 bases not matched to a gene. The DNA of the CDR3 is TGTGCCATCAGTGAGTCGTTCGGGAGGGCCGTTAATGAGCAGTTCTTC. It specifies CAISESFGRAVNEQFF.

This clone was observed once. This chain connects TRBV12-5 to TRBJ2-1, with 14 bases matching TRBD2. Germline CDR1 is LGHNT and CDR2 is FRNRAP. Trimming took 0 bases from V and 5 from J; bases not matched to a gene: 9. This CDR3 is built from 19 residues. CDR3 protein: CASGLVPDGTSGSNNEQFF. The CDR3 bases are TGTGCTAGTGGTTTGGTACCCGACGGGACTAGCGGGAGCAACAATGAGCAGTTCTTC.

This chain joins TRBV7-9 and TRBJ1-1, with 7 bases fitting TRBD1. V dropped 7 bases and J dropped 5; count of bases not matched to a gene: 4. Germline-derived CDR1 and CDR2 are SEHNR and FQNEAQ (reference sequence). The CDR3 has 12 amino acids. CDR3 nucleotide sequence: TGTGCCAGCACCAAGGGGGCAACTGAAGCTTTCTTT. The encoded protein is CASTKGATEAFF.

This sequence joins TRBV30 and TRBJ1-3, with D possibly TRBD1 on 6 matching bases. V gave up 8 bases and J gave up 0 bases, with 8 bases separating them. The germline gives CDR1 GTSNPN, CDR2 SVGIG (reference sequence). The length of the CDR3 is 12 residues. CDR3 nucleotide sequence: TGTGCCGGGGACAACTCTGGAAACACCATATATTTT. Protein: CAGDNSGNTIYF.

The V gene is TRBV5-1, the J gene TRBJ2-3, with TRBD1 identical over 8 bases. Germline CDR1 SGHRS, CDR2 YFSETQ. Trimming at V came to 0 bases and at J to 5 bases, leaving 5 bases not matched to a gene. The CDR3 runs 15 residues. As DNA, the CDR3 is TGCGCCAGCAGCTTGGTACAGGGGGTGGAAGATACGCAGTATTTT. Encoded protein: CASSLVQGVEDTQYF.

CDR3 coding DNA: TGTGCCATCAGTGAGGCGGGAGGAACAAGCTCCTACGAGCAGTACTTC. It is translated as CAISEAGGTSSYEQYF. The chain combines TRBV10-3 with TRBJ2-7, with TRBD2 matching over 8 bases. This CDR3 comprises 16 residues. Trimming at V came to 2 bases and at J to 0 bases, leaving 6 bases not matched to a gene. Germline CDR1 ENHRY, CDR2 SYGVKD.